The T cell receptor beta chain under discussion was sequenced for a study of shared clonotypes between healthy human individuals (dated by TCRdb to 2020 to 2021). For context, the study as a whole: A couple of women and three men aged 18 to 49 years were included in the cohort. To estimate repertoire size and how much clonotypes are shared between individuals, the study performed deep sequencing of blood TCR repertoires from about five healthy adults. For each donor, three plates each were used for CD4 naive and CD4 memory, two plates were used for CD8 naive, and one plate was used for CD8 memory. Libraries were prepared and TCR repertoires were sequenced by different laboratories using diverse techniques, in order to increase sequencing depth and limit assay-specific biases. Per donor, leukapheresis produced somewhere between about 0.94 and 9 billion PBMCs.

Healthy HIV-negative adults with no recently reported acute infections or vaccinations were included as donors. Every donor was a Caucasian adult living in Nashville, Tennessee, USA. CD4+ T cells were enriched by magnetic negative selection, after which naive cells were positively selected on CD45RA and the negative fraction was taken as the memory subset. Blood was collected by leukapheresis, and PBMCs were isolated by Ficoll-Histopaque density gradient centrifugation and then cryopreserved in liquid nitrogen vapor phase. Analytical flow cytometry was used to check the purity and quantity of each magnetically sorted T cell population. From each sorted fraction, genomic DNA was isolated and quantified by UV absorbance on a Nanodrop 2000c. TCR CDR3 regions were amplified from genomic DNA by multiplex PCR using the deep immunoSEQ assay. For each cell subset, the extracted genomic DNA was distributed evenly across all wells of several immunoSEQ 96-well plates, and each plate served as one replicate. Each replicate PCR for sorted subsets received about 0.2 ug genomic DNA, equal to around 32,000 T cell genomes. The purified libraries were quantified using a Qubit 3.0 fluorometer, sized with a Bioanalyzer 2100, and then quantified again using the KAPA Library Quantification kit. Every immunoSEQ 96-well plate was sequenced on a separate single-read 150-cycle Illumina NextSeq 550 flow cell. As for how the authors treated the data: The immunoSEQ output contained only junctional sequences without quality scores, so filtering could not match that applied to full-length reads. Sequences were annotated with PyIR, a Python wrapper for IgBLAST v1.9, using IMGT germline references to assign V/J genes and CDR3. Reads with weak V/J assignments (E-value above 1e-6), missing CDR3, stop codons, out-of-frame junctions, or ambiguous translated residues were removed. A V3J clonotype was defined by an identical inferred V gene, J gene, and CDR3 amino acid sequence. To compute the percentage overlap between repertoires, the number of shared unique clonotypes was divided by the size of the smaller repertoire. Repertoire richness was assessed with RTK rarefaction, the Chao1 estimator, and Recon v2.1 estimates of unobserved clonotypes. Generation probabilities for all TCRbeta clonotypes obtained by the gDNA method from several donors were computed using OLGA. TCRdb re-hosts the immuneACCESS table, in-frame sequences only. Its copies lack some clones; in the studies checked, an unresolved V gene accounts for under half of them, and the cause for the rest is not known. D and trimming were read from the DNA, whereas the V and J calls and clone size are those reported in that table. The sample table contains millions of clones; only one count was recorded for around nine tenths of them. The biggest ten clones account for 0.11% to 0.15% of the sample.

From the cysteine through the phenylalanine, the CDR3 covers 16 amino acids. The entry retains the CDR3 DNA only, 48 bases that are in frame from base 1. Reading the germline V gene gives CDR1 ENHRY and CDR2 SYGVKD. V loses 3 bases, J loses 0 bases, and the germline ends lie 15 bases apart. A word on this clone: Its recognized antigen is unknown. It has no much larger one-base neighbor in the sample; base qualities were not kept.

What the authors observed across the whole study: Naive subsets generally had larger estimated clonotype richness than memory subsets. Clonotypes shared by all four sorted-subset donors showed higher generation probabilities than non-shared clonotypes. Pairwise subsampling led to the expectation that sequencing depth would affect the degree of clonotype sharing among donors. Rarefaction of sorted-subset datasets indicated incomplete sequencing despite the large sequencing depth. Sampling was restricted to blood, and TCR repertoires in tissue are likely to differ from TCR repertoires in blood. Because the study included a small number of donors, the genetic and exposure-history diversity represented was limited. Across several donors, around 5% of naive CD4, more than 3% of naive CD8, roughly 2.3% of memory CD4, and over 0.35% of memory CD8 clonotypes were shared.

The rearranged segments are TRBV10-3 and TRBJ2-7; the D gene is perhaps TRBD1 or TRBD2, each of them matching over 5 bases. The sequence was collected from a man aged 18 to 35 in good health. The sequenced sample was naive CD4+ T cells sorted from blood. The meaning of the sample's cell subset or site label: CD45RA+ positively selected. CDR3 region: CAISDPRDRSSYEQYF. The bases read TGTGCCATCAGTGATCCCCGGGACCGGAGCTCCTACGAGCAGTACTTC.